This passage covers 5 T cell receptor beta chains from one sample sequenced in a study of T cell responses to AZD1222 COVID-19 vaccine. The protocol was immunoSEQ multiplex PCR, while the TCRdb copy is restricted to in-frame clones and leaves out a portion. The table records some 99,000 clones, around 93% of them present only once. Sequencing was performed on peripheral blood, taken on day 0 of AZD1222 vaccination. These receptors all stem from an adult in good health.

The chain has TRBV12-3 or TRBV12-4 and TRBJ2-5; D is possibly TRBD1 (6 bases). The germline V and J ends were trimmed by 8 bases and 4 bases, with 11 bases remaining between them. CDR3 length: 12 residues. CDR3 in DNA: TGTGCCAGCGGGCAGGGGAGAGAGACCCAGTACTTC. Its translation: CASGQGRETQYF.

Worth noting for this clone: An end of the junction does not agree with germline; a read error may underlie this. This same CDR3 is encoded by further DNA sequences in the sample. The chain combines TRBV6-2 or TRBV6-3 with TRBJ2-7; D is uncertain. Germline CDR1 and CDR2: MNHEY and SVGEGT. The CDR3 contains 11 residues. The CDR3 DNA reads TGTGCCAGCAGTGACTCCTACGAGCAGTACTTC. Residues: CASSDSYEQYF.

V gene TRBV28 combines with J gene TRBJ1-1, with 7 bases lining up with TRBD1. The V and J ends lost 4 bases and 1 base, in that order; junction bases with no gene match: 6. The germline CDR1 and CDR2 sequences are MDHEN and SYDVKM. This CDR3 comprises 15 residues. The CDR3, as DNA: TGTGCCAGCAGTTCCCCGGGACAGACGAACACTGAAGCTTTCTTT. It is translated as CASSSPGQTNTEAFF.

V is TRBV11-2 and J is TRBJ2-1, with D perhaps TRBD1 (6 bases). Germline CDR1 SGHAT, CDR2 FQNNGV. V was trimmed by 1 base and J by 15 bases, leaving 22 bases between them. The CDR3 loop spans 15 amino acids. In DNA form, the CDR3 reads TGTGCCAGCAGCTTAGGACTACAGGGCGGCTACATGCGGTTCTTC. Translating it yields CASSLGLQGGYMRFF.

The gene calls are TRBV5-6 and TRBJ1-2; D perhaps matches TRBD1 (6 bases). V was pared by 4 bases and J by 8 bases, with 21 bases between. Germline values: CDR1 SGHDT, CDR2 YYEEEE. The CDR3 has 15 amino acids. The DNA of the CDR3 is TGTGCCAGCAGCCCGACAACCGGGACACGGAGGGGCTACACCTTC. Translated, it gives CASSPTTGTRRGYTF.